Described below is a single TCR beta chain sequence and its context. This record belongs to a study of blood T cell repertoires in COVID-19. Study information: The samples span acute and convalescent COVID-19 from the United States, Italy and Spain. PBMCs, B-cell-depleted T cells, or T cells were the source of the cDNA or gDNA that made up the material.

Authors' processing steps: Nucleated cell number was recorded as an estimate derived from reference gene primer amplification. Here immunoSEQ multiplex PCR was the method, and the copy in TCRdb shows in-frame clones only, minus some. V, J and clone size were drawn from that table, and D and trimming were deduced from the DNA. The sample records about 75,000 clones, over 65% being singletons. This receptor was taken from a human donor with acute or convalescent COVID-19. The donor label of this sample is uncertain. Sample: peripheral blood.

CDR3 region: CASSLYSTERTGNTIYF. The CDR3 nucleotides read TGTGCCAGCAGCTTATATTCTACAGAAAGGACTGGAAACACCATATATTTT. The V and J genes are TRBV7-2 and TRBJ1-3; unclear D gene. This CDR3 is 17 amino acids long. With 2 bases removed from V and 2 bases from J, the gap between germline ends came to 16 bases. Germline CDR1 SGHTA, CDR2 FQGNSA.